What follows are 22 T cell receptor beta chains derived from one specimen sequenced in a study of CD8 T cells in ankylosing spondylitis (dated by TCRdb to 2016 to 2017). Library construction relied on 5' RACE. These reads were obtained on an Illumina HiSeq 2500. TCRdb reanalyzed the raw reads on its own, using fastp at Q25 for trimming and MiXCR for clone calling, and kept in-frame beta chains. Rows with one shared CDR3 protein collapse into an entry with the most common genes and DNA. The sample yields 150,000 to 200,000 distinct CDR3 sequences; approximately 10% were counted once. The ten largest account for 25% to 30% of the sample. The source material was blood, either unsorted or a sorted T cell fraction (not recorded which). These receptors were taken from a male donor with ankylosing spondylitis or in good health (not recorded which).

The DNA of the CDR3 is TGTGCCAGCAGCCCAAATAGCGGGCCCACCTACGAGCAGTACTTC. This encodes CASSPNSGPTYEQYF. V is TRBV7-9 and J is TRBJ2-7; 7 positions match TRBD2. This CDR3 has 15 residues. Germline CDR1 is SEHNR and CDR2 is FQNEAQ (reference sequence). J gave up 2 bases and V 5 bases, and 9 bases lay outside the gene matches. Based on the CDR3 plus reference TRBV7-9 and TRBJ2-7, the full variable domain is DTGVSQNPRHKITKRGQNVTFRCDPISEHNRLYWYRQTLGQGPEFLTYFQNEAQLEKSRLLSDRFSAERPKGSFSTLEIQRTEQGDSAMYLCASSPNSGPTYEQYFGPGTRLTVT.

This clonotype appeared many times. This chain links TRBV27 with TRBJ1-1, with D perhaps matching TRBD1 (5 bases). This CDR3 has 14 amino acids. Looked up from germline, CDR1 is MNHEY and CDR2 is SMNVEV (reference sequence). Trimming removed 4 bases from V and 4 bases from J, with 13 bases in between. Written as DNA, the CDR3 is TGTGCCAGCAGTTACCAGGGTGGGATCACTGAAGCTTTCTTT. This gives the protein CASSYQGGITEAFF.

Worth noting for this clonotype: A read error may account for a junction end that differs from germline. The rearrangement joins TRBV5-1 to TRBJ2-7; no reliable D call. This CDR3 has 13 amino acids. CDR1 and CDR2 (germline): SGHRS, YFSETQ. This chain's CDR3 is CASSLGIFYGQYF. The CDR3 nucleotides are TGCGCCAGCAGCCTTGGGATTTTTTACGGGCAGTACTTC.

This clonotype came up a few times. This rearrangement joins TRBV4-2 to TRBJ2-1; D gene unclear. Trimming stripped 2 bases from V and 5 bases from J, with 7 bases between. Germline CDR1 reads LGHNA; CDR2 reads YNFKEQ. The CDR3 has 13 amino acids. The CDR3 coding sequence is TGTGCCAGCAGCCAATCGGCTAACAATGAGCAGTTCTTC. Residues: CASSQSANNEQFF.

The V gene is TRBV7-9, the J gene TRBJ2-1, with TRBD1 as a possible D gene (6 bases). Trimming pared 4 bases from V and 5 bases from J, leaving 21 bases between. Germline CDR1 is SEHNR and CDR2 is FQNEAQ (reference sequence). This CDR3 comprises 17 residues. The CDR3 DNA follows: TGTGCCAGCAGCTCAAGCGTCGCCAGGGGCGAACACAATGAGCAGTTCTTC. Encoded protein: CASSSSVARGEHNEQFF. The whole variable domain, remainder taken from reference TRBV7-9 and TRBJ2-1, is DTGVSQNPRHKITKRGQNVTFRCDPISEHNRLYWYRQTLGQGPEFLTYFQNEAQLEKSRLLSDRFSAERPKGSFSTLEIQRTEQGDSAMYLCASSSSVARGEHNEQFFGPGTRLTVL.

This clonotype was detected ten times or more. This chain connects TRBV5-5 to TRBJ2-1, with TRBD2 matching 12 bases. The CDR3 has 16 amino acids. V was clipped by 1 base and J by 7 bases; unmatched bases: 6. CDR1 and CDR2 from the germline V gene are SGHKS and YYEKEE (reference sequence). CDR3 region: CASSLIGLAGGNEQFF. As DNA, the CDR3 is TGTGCCAGCAGCTTGATAGGGCTAGCGGGAGGGAATGAGCAGTTCTTC.

This clonotype was seen repeatedly, ten times or more. The chain joins TRBV7-2 to TRBJ1-2; the match to TRBD1 covers 9 bases. CDR1 is SGHTA, CDR2 FQGNSA, per germline. The CDR3 runs to 15 residues. J lost 5 bases, V lost 3 bases, and 7 bases had no gene match. In DNA, the CDR3 is TGTGCCAGCAGCTTGGGGACAGGGAACGCTTATGGCTACACCTTC. This encodes CASSLGTGNAYGYTF. Using reference TRBV7-2 and TRBJ1-2 for the parts outside the CDR3, the full variable domain is GAGVSQSPSNKVTEKGKDVELRCDPISGHTALYWYRQSLGQGLEFLIYFQGNSAPDKSGLPSDRFSAERTGGSVSTLTIQRTQQEDSAVYLCASSLGTGNAYGYTFGSGTRLTVV.

This chain joins TRBV20-1 and TRBJ2-1, with 12 bases lining up with TRBD2. This CDR3 has 18 amino acids. Germline CDR1 DFQATT, CDR2 SNEGSKA (reference sequence). The J segment lost 4 bases and the V segment lost 1 base, leaving 11 bases of the junction unmatched. This CDR3 reads CSARGRTSGGPPYNEQFF. The CDR3 DNA is TGCAGTGCTAGAGGTAGAACTAGCGGGGGGCCCCCATACAATGAGCAGTTCTTC.

In its sample, this clonotype was seen a few times. V usage is TRBV27 and J usage is TRBJ2-2; tentatively, D is TRBD1 (6 bases). V was shortened by 2 bases and J by 1 base, with 17 bases between the two germline ends. Per the germline V gene, CDR1 is MNHEY and CDR2 is SMNVEV (reference sequence). The CDR3 runs to 18 residues. CDR3 sequence: CASSLTPPGTRNTGELFF. DNA for the CDR3: TGTGCCAGCAGTTTAACACCCCCAGGGACAAGGAACACCGGGGAGCTGTTTTTT.

The chain links TRBV6-2 or TRBV6-3 to TRBJ2-1; D may be TRBD2 (6 bases). Trimming shortened V by 5 bases and J by 6 bases, and 11 bases separated the two germline ends. This CDR3 comprises 13 residues. Germline V lookup: CDR1 MNHEY, CDR2 SVGEGT. The CDR3 protein is CASSTPGSNEQFF. CDR3 sequence (DNA): TGTGCCAGCAGTACCCCCGGGAGCAATGAGCAGTTCTTC.

Ten or more counts support this clonotype. The CDR3 coding sequence is TGTGCCACCAGCAGAGACGGTAGCGGGGGCCAAGAGACCCAGTACTTC. Protein sequence: CATSRDGSGGQETQYF. The V gene is TRBV15, the J gene TRBJ2-5; TRBD2 matches at 9 bases. V lost 0 bases to trimming and J lost 1 base; unmatched junction nucleotides: 3. The germline CDR1 and CDR2 sequences are LNHNV and YYDKDF (reference sequence). The CDR3 is 16 residues long.

This clonotype was seen at least ten times. The chain employs TRBV29-1 and TRBJ2-5; D not resolved. The V and J ends lost 2 bases and 1 base respectively, with 5 bases between them. Germline CDR1 SQVTM, CDR2 ANQGSEA. This CDR3 region has 12 residues. CDR3 in DNA: TGCAGCGTTGAACAGTTCCAAGAGACCCAGTACTTC. This codes for CSVEQFQETQYF.

This chain joins TRBV6-2 or TRBV6-3 and TRBJ2-1; possibly TRBD1 or TRBD2 for D (6 bases each). Germline CDR1 and CDR2: MNHEY and SVGEGT. The CDR3 has 13 amino acids. Deletions cut 8 bases from V and 10 bases from J, with 18 bases between. Here the CDR3 reads CASRWRGQGEQFF. The CDR3 nucleotides are TGTGCCAGCCGTTGGAGGGGACAAGGAGAGCAGTTCTTC.

This clonotype was seen ten or more times. The V gene is TRBV20-1, the J gene TRBJ1-1, with D maybe TRBD1 (5 bases). V was trimmed by 0 bases and J by 0 bases, leaving 11 bases between them. CDR1 is DFQATT, CDR2 SNEGSKA, per germline (reference sequence). The CDR3 runs to 15 residues. CDR3 in amino acids: CSARDGGHVNTEAFF. DNA of the CDR3: TGCAGTGCTAGAGATGGCGGACACGTGAACACTGAAGCTTTCTTT.

The table lists this clonotype with many counts. The V and J genes are TRBV11-2 and TRBJ2-7; the match to TRBD1 covers 9 bases. CDR1 and CDR2 from the germline V gene are SGHAT and FQNNGV. Trimming cost V 1 base and J 9 bases; bases outside gene matches: 4. The CDR3 has 13 residues. CDR3 loop: CASSLGEDRGQYF. CDR3 in DNA: TGTGCCAGCAGCTTAGGAGAGGACAGGGGGCAGTACTTC.

Concerning this clonotype: A read error is possible here, since a much larger clone lies one base away. Because it lacks the conserved phenylalanine or tryptophan at the end, this CDR3 is likely a read error. This chain uses TRBV12-3 or TRBV12-4 with TRBJ2-5, with TRBD2 as a possible D gene (6 bases). V lost 5 bases, J lost 5 bases, and 15 bases lay in between. This CDR3 contains 14 residues. The CDR3 loop is CASSTETSSETQYS. The CDR3 region has the DNA TGTGCCAGCAGTACAGAGACTAGTAGCGAGACCCAGTACTCC.

This clonotype has only a few counts. The chain joins TRBV5-1 to TRBJ2-7; D is ambiguous. The CDR3 runs 15 residues. Deletions cut 0 bases from V and 1 base from J, with 11 bases between. Looked up from germline, CDR1 is SGHRS and CDR2 is YFSETQ. In DNA, the CDR3 is TGCGCCAGCAGCTTGGATGCCGGAAAATCCTACGAGCAGTACTTC. This encodes CASSLDAGKSYEQYF.

This clonotype was recorded at least ten times. The chain couples TRBV20-1 to TRBJ1-5; D not resolved. Looked up from germline, CDR1 is DFQATT and CDR2 is SNEGSKA (reference sequence). The CDR3 length is 14 residues. V shed 2 bases and J shed 0 bases, with 8 bases lying between them. The DNA of the CDR3 is TGCAGTGCTAGAATCCAGGTTAGCAATCAGCCCCAGCATTTT. Protein sequence: CSARIQVSNQPQHF.

V is TRBV6-1 and J is TRBJ1-2, with D maybe TRBD1 (6 bases). There are 18 residues in the CDR3. Germline V lookup: CDR1 MNHNS, CDR2 SASEGT. V was shortened by 2 bases and J by 7 bases, with 26 bases between the two germline ends. The CDR3, as DNA: TGTGCCAGCAGTGAACTTCAGGAATGGACAGTCCGGGTTCCTGGCTACACCTTC. This translates into CASSELQEWTVRVPGYTF.

This clonotype was observed many times. This CDR3 reads CATSDETVNYGYTF. In nucleotides, the CDR3 is TGTGCCACCAGTGATGAGACAGTTAACTATGGCTACACCTTC. The chain couples TRBV24-1 to TRBJ1-2; the D gene is possibly TRBD1 (5 bases). V gave up 3 bases and J gave up 1 base, with 8 bases separating them. Per germline, CDR1 KGHDR and CDR2 SFDVKD. This CDR3 has 14 amino acids.

This clonotype showed up many times. V and J are TRBV29-1 and TRBJ2-3; maybe TRBD1 (6 bases). Germline values: CDR1 SQVTM, CDR2 ANQGSEA. The CDR3 spans 14 residues. Trimming pared 4 bases from V and 1 base from J, leaving 12 bases between. The CDR3 bases are TGCAGCGTTGTATACAGGGAAGGCACAGATACGCAGTATTTT. Protein product: CSVVYREGTDTQYF.

The V gene is TRBV7-2, the J gene TRBJ2-1; D gene unclear. Germline V gene sequence: CDR1 SGHTA, CDR2 FQGNSA. Between the trimmed V and J ends, which lost 3 bases and 6 bases, there was a span of 3 bases. This CDR3 has 11 amino acids. CDR3 protein: CASSFFNEQFF. CDR3 nucleotide sequence: TGTGCCAGCAGCTTTTTCAATGAGCAGTTCTTC.